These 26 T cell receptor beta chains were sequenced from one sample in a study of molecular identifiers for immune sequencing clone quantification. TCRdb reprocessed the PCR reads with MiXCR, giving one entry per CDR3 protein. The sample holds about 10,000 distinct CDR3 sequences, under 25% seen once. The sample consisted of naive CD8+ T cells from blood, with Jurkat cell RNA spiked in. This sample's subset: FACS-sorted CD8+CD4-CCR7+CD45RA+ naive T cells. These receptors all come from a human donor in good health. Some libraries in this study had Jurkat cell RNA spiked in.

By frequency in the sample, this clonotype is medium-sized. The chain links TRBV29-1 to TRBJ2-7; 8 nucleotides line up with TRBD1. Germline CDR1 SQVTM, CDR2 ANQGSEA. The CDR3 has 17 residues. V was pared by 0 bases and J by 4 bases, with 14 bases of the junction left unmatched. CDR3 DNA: TGCAGCGTTGAAGAACCGGTCCCCCAGGGGGCAGGTTACGAGCAGTACTTC. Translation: CSVEEPVPQGAGYEQYF.

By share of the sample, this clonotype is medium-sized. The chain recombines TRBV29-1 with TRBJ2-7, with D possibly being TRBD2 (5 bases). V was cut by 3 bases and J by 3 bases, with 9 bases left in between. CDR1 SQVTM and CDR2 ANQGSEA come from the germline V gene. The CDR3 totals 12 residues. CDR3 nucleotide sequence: TGCAGCGTTGAGAGGGAGAACTACGAGCAGTACTTC. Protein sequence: CSVERENYEQYF.

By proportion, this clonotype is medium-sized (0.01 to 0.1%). The CDR3 DNA sequence: TGTGCCAGCACCGCGCGGGGTACTGAAGCTTTCTTT. Its translation: CASTARGTEAFF. The chain recombines TRBV28 with TRBJ1-1; D gene unclear. This CDR3 comprises 12 residues. Trimming pared 7 bases from V and 5 bases from J, leaving 11 bases between. Per germline, CDR1 MDHEN and CDR2 SYDVKM.

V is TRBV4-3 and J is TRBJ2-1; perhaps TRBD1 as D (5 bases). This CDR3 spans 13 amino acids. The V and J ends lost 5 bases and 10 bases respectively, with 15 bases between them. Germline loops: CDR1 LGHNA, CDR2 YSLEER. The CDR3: CASSKTLSGEQFF. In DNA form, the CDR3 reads TGCGCCAGCAGCAAGACTCTCTCAGGGGAGCAGTTCTTC.

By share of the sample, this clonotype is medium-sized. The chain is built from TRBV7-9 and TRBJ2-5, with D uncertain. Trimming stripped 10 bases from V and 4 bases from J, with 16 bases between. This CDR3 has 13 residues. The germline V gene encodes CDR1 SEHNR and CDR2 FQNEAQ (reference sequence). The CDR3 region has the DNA TGTGCCACAGTACCCAGGAATGTAGAGACCCAGTACTTC. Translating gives CATVPRNVETQYF.

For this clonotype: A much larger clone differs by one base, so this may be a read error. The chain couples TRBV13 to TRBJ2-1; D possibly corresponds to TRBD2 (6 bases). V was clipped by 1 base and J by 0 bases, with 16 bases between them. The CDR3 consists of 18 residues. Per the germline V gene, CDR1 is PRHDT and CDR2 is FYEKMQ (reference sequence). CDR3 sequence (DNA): TGTGCCAGCAGCTTAGTGAGTTTGGGGACTTACTCCTACAATGAGCAGTTCTTC. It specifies CASSLVSLGTYSYNEQFF.

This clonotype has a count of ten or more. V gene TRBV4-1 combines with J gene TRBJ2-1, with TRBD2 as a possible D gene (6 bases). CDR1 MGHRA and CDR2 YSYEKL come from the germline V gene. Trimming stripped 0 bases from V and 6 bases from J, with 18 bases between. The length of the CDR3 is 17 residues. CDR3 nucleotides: TGCGCCAGCAGCCAAGATCAGTTGGGGGGTCCCGGCAATGAGCAGTTCTTC. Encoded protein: CASSQDQLGGPGNEQFF.

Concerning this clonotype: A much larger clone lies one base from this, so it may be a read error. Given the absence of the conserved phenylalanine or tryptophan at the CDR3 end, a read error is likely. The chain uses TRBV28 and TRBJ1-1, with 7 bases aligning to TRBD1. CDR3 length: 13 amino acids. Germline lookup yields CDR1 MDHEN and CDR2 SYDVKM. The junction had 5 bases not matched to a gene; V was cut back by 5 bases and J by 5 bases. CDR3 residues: CASSRQGGTEAFL. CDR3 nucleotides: TGTGCCAGCAGTCGACAGGGCGGAACTGAAGCTTTCCTT.

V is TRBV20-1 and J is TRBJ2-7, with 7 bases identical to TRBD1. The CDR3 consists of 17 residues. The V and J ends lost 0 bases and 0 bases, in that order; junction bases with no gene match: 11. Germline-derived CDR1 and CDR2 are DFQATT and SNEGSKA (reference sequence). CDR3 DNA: TGCAGTGCTAGAGAAGGGTTCGACAGGGCGCGCTCCTACGAGCAGTACTTC. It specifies CSAREGFDRARSYEQYF.

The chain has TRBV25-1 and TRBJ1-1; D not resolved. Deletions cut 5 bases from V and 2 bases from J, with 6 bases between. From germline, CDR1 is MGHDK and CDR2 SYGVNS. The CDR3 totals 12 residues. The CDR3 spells CASSLGNTEAFF. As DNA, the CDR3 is TGTGCCAGCAGTCTGGGAAACACTGAAGCTTTCTTT.

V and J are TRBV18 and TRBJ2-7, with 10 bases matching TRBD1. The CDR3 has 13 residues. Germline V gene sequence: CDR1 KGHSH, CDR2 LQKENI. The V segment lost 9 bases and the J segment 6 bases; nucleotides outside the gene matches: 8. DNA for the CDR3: TGTGCCAGTTCTGGGACAGGGGCGCCCGAGCAGTACTTC. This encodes CASSGTGAPEQYF.

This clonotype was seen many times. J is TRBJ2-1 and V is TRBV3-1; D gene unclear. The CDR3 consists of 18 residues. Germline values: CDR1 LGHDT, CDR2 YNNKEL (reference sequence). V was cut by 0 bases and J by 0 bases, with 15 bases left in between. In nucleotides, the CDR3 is TGTGCCAGCAGCCAAGATATGGGTCCCCCCGGCTCCTACAATGAGCAGTTCTTC. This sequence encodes CASSQDMGPPGSYNEQFF.

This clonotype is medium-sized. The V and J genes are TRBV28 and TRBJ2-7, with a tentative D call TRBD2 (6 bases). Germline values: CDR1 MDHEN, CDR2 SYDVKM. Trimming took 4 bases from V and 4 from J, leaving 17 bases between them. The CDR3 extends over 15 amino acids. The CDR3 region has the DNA TGTGCCAGCAGTTCCCCCCTCGGGGGTCTTTACGAGCAGTACTTC. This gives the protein CASSSPLGGLYEQYF.

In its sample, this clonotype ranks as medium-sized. The CDR3 bases are TGCGCCAGCAGCCACGGACGGTACTCTGGGGCCAACGTCCTGACTTTC. This gives the protein CASSHGRYSGANVLTF. The chain carries TRBV4-3 and TRBJ2-6; D remains ambiguous. Germline-derived CDR1 and CDR2 are LGHNA and YSLEER. The V end was cut by 3 bases, the J end by 0 bases, with 9 bases between. The CDR3 runs 16 residues.

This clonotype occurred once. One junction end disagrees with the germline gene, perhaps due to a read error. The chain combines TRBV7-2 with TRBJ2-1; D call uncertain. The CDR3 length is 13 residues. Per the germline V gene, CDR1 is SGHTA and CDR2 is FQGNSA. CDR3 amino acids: CASRIDNYNAQFF. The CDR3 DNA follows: TGTGCCAGCCGCATAGACAACTACAATGCGCAGTTCTTC.

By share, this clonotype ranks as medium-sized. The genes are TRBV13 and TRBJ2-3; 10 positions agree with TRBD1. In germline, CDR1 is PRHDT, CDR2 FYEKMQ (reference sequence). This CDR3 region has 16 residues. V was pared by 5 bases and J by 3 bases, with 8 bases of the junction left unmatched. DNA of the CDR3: TGTGCCAGCAGCCCCGACAGGGGGCGAAGGACAGATACGCAGTATTTT. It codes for CASSPDRGRRTDTQYF.

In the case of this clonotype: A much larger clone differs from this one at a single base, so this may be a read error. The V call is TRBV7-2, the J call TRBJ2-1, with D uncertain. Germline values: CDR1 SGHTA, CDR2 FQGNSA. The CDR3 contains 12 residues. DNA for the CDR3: TGTGCTTCATGGCAGGCTTACAGTGAGCAGTTCTTC. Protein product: CASWQAYSEQFF.

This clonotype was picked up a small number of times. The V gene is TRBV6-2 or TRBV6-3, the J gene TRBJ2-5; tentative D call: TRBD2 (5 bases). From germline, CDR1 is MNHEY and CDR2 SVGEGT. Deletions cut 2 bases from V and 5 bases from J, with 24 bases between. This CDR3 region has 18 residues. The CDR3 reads CASSYSLRDQNPGETQYF. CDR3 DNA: TGTGCCAGCAGTTACAGTCTGCGCGACCAGAACCCGGGGGAGACCCAGTACTTC.

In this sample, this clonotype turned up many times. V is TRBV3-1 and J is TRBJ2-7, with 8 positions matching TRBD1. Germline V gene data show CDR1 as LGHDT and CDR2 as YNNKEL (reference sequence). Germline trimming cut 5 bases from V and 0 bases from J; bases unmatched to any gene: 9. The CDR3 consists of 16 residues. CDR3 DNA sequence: TGTGCCAGCAGCTACACCGGGACAGGATTCTCCTACGAGCAGTACTTC. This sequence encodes CASSYTGTGFSYEQYF.

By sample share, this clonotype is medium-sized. CDR3 protein: CAISNSGSTDTQYF. Here the CDR3 DNA reads TGTGCCATCAGTAATAGCGGGAGCACAGATACGCAGTATTTT. The chain couples TRBV10-3 to TRBJ2-3; 7 bases line up with TRBD2. The CDR3 spans 14 residues. V was pared by 5 bases and J by 0 bases, with 2 bases of the junction left unmatched. In germline, CDR1 is ENHRY, CDR2 SYGVKD.

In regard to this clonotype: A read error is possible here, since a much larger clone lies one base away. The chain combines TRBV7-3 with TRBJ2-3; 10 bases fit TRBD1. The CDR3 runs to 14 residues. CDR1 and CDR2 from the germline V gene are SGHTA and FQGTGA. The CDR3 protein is CACSRTGGRDTQYF. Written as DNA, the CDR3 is TGTGCCTGCAGCCGGACAGGGGGGCGGGATACGCAGTATTTT.

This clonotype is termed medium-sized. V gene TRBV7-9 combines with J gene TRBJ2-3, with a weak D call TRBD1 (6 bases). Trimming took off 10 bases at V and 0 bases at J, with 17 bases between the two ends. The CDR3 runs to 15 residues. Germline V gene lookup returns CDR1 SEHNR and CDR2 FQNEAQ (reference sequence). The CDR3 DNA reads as TGTGCCAATAACCCCGGGACAATAAGCACAGATACGCAGTATTTT. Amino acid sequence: CANNPGTISTDTQYF. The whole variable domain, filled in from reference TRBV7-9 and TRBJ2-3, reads DTGVSQNPRHKITKRGQNVTFRCDPISEHNRLYWYRQTLGQGPEFLTYFQNEAQLEKSRLLSDRFSAERPKGSFSTLEIQRTEQGDSAMYLCANNPGTISTDTQYFGPGTRLTVL.

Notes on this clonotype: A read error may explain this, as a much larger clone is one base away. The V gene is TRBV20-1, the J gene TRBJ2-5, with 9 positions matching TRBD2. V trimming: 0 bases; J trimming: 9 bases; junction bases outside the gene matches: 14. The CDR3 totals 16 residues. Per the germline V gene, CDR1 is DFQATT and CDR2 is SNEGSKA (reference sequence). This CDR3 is CSARDGVAGVVEPQYF. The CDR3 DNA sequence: TGCAGTGCTAGAGATGGGGTAGCGGGAGTGGTGGAGCCCCAGTACTTC.

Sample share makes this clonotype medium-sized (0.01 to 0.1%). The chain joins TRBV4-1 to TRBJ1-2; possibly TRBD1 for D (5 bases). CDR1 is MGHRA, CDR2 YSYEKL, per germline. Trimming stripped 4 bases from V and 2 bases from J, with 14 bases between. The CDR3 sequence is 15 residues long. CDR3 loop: CASSPLAGSNYGYTF. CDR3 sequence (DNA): TGCGCCAGCAGCCCCCTGGCAGGGTCGAACTATGGCTACACCTTC.

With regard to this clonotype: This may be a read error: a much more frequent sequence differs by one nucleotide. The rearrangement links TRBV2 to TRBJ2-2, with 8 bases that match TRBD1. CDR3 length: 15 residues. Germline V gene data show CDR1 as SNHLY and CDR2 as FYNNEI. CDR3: CASSEDRGYTEELFF. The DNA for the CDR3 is TGTGCCAGCAGTGAAGACAGGGGGTACACCGAGGAGCTGTTTTTT.

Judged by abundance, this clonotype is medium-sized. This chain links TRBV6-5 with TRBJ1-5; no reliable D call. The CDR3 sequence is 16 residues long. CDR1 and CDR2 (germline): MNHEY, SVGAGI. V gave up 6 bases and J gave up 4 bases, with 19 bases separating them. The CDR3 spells CASRESQTEVNQPQHF. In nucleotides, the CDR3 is TGTGCCAGCAGAGAATCACAGACGGAGGTAAATCAGCCCCAGCATTTT.